This is a list of T cell receptor beta chains from one sample in a study of CD8+ T cells in alopecia areata. Sequencing used immunoSEQ multiplex PCR; TCRdb keeps in-frame clones, though not all of them. The repertoire holds hundreds of thousands of clones, with about three fifths as singletons. The input for sequencing was CD4+ T cells sorted from blood, taken at week 24, from a patient treated with tofacitinib. Every receptor here comes from a human donor with alopecia areata. Both conserved end residues are part of each CDR3. The D gene is left open where the match is weak. The listing skips clone size in some rows; elsewhere it reads once, few, many or a size class.

cdr3_length,clone_size,j_call,d_call,v_call,cdr3_aa,cdr3_nt
14,few,TRBJ2-5,.,TRBV2,CASSAGIYQETQYF,TGTGCCAGCAGTGCTGGGATCTACCAAGAGACCCAGTACTTC
14,once,TRBJ2-2,.,TRBV30,CASFLASGAGELFF,TGTGCCTCATTCTTGGCGTCCGGGGCCGGGGAGCTGTTTTTT
15,.,TRBJ2-6,.,TRBV7-2,CASSFQVSGANVLTF,TGTGCCAGCAGCTTTCAGGTCTCTGGGGCCAACGTCCTGACTTTC
13,.,TRBJ2-7,.,TRBV4-1,CASGEGAQYEQYF,TGCGCCAGCGGGGAGGGGGCGCAGTACGAGCAGTACTTC
12,.,TRBJ1-2,.,TRBV7-9,CASSLDGRGYTF,TGTGCCAGCAGCTTAGATGGGAGGGGCTACACCTTC
16,.,TRBJ1-2,.,TRBV25-1,CASSESRDSLERGYTF,TGTGCCAGCAGTGAATCGCGGGACTCTCTTGAGCGTGGCTACACCTTC
16,once,TRBJ2-7,.,TRBV5-1,CASSLDRASRLGEQYF,TGCGCCAGCAGCTTGGACAGGGCCTCTCGGTTGGGCGAGCAGTACTTC
12,.,TRBJ2-1,.,TRBV30,CACRGASNEQFF,TGTGCCTGTAGGGGGGCCTCGAATGAGCAGTTCTTC
12,few,TRBJ2-1,.,TRBV7-2,CASSSGGVEQFF,TGTGCCAGCAGCTCTGGGGGAGTGGAGCAGTTCTTC
15,.,TRBJ2-3,.,TRBV6-5,CASSYRGLSTDTQYF,TGTGCCAGCAGTTATCGAGGGCTTTCCACAGATACGCAGTATTTT
15,.,TRBJ2-2,TRBD1,TRBV5-1,CASSLRTGYTGELFF,TGCGCCAGCAGCTTACGGACAGGGTACACCGGGGAGCTGTTTTTT
18,.,TRBJ2-3,TRBD2,TRBV11-1,CASSPFSGGVLSTDTQYF,TGTGCCAGCAGCCCCTTTAGCGGGGGGGTATTGAGCACAGATACGCAGTATTTT
15,.,TRBJ2-1,.,TRBV18,CASSLGVDGITEQFF,TGTGCCAGCTCATTAGGGGTAGACGGAATCACTGAGCAGTTCTTC
16,.,TRBJ2-3,.,TRBV5-1,CASSTAPDPSTDTQYF,TGCGCCAGCTCCACGGCCCCAGACCCTAGCACAGATACGCAGTATTTT
13,few,TRBJ1-5,.,TRBV30,CAWSGGGGQPQHF,TGTGCCTGGAGTGGAGGGGGTGGTCAGCCCCAGCATTTT